Listed below are T cell receptor beta chains from one sample, sequenced in a study of beta chain features in type 1 diabetes. Measured with immunoSEQ multiplex PCR; TCRdb has only the in-frame clones, and not every one. The sample includes about 710,000 clones, 11% to 15% of them seen just once. Sequencing was carried out using naive CD4+ T cells from blood. These receptors were obtained from a young man with type 1 diabetes. The CDR3 runs from the conserved cysteine through the conserved F or W. D genes are given only for firm matches. Size values are once, few and many counts, or a class for expanded clones, and some rows have none.

J | size | V | D | CDR3 | DNA
TRBJ2-1 | NA | TRBV7-2 | NA | CASSPREKVAVYNEQFF | TGTGCCAGCAGCCCCCGGGAAAAAGTTGCGGTCTACAATGAGCAGTTCTTC
TRBJ2-7 | NA | TRBV10-2 | TRBD1 | CASRKTGGTLSEQYF | TGCGCCAGCAGGAAGACAGGGGGCACCCTCTCCGAGCAGTACTTC
TRBJ2-2 | once | TRBV9 | NA | CASSGAPGDPGELFF | TGTGCCAGCAGCGGCGCCCCGGGGGACCCCGGGGAGCTGTTTTTT
TRBJ1-2 | NA | TRBV30 | NA | CAWSVGRGYGYTF | TGTGCCTGGAGTGTAGGGCGAGGCTATGGCTACACCTTC
TRBJ2-4 | NA | TRBV7-9 | NA | CASSLSAVSNIQYF | TGTGCCAGCAGCTTATCAGCAGTTTCGAACATTCAGTACTTC
TRBJ1-5 | NA | TRBV25-1 | NA | CASSYGGAGNQPQHF | TGTGCCAGCAGTTATGGAGGGGCCGGCAATCAGCCCCAGCATTTT
TRBJ2-2 | few | TRBV5-6 | TRBD1 | CASNPYRGPKNTGELFF | TGTGCCAGCAACCCTTACAGGGGCCCTAAGAACACCGGGGAGCTGTTTTTT
TRBJ1-2 | NA | TRBV4-1 | NA | CASSQVGGANYGYTF | TGCGCCAGCAGCCAAGTCGGTGGCGCTAACTATGGCTACACCTTC
TRBJ2-5 | few | TRBV28 | NA | CASSPGQSGETQYF | TGTGCCAGCAGCCCAGGACAGTCAGGAGAGACCCAGTACTTC
TRBJ2-3 | NA | TRBV30 | TRBD2 | CASTPNSGGAADTQYF | TGTGCCTCTACCCCCAATAGCGGGGGGGCGGCAGATACGCAGTATTTT
TRBJ2-3 | NA | TRBV29-1 | TRBD2 | CSVEIAGVSTDTQYF | TGCAGCGTTGAGATAGCGGGGGTGAGCACAGATACGCAGTATTTT
TRBJ2-7 | NA | TRBV19 | TRBD1 | CASSTDRLSYEQYF | TGTGCCAGTAGTACGGACAGGCTTTCCTACGAGCAGTACTTC
TRBJ1-2 | NA | TRBV28 | NA | CASSPGPGGNYGYTF | TGTGCCAGCAGCCCGGGCCCGGGGGGGAACTATGGCTACACCTTC
TRBJ1-5 | NA | TRBV18 | NA | CASSPWNSNQPQHF | TGTGCCAGCTCACCATGGAATAGCAATCAGCCCCAGCATTTT
TRBJ2-7 | few | TRBV9 | NA | CASSVGRDSSYEQYF | TGTGCCAGCAGCGTAGGGCGGGATAGCTCCTACGAGCAGTACTTC
TRBJ2-3 | NA | TRBV18 | NA | CASSPAQSTDTQYF | TGTGCCAGCTCACCAGCACAGAGCACAGATACGCAGTATTTT
TRBJ1-4 | NA | TRBV30 | NA | CAWSVPEQLRALNQEKLFF | TGTGCCTGGAGTGTACCGGAGCAGCTCCGGGCCCTGAACCAGGAAAAACTGTTTTTT
TRBJ2-7 | NA | TRBV10-3 | NA | CAIIIDGTGPYF | TGTGCCATCATAATCGACGGAACTGGCCCTTACTTC